The rows below give T cell receptor beta chains drawn from one sample of a study of CD8 T cells in ankylosing spondylitis. TCRdb passed the 5' RACE reads through MiXCR, listing each CDR3 protein once. The repertoire holds around 490,000 distinct CDR3 sequences, with approximately 5% as singletons. The sequenced sample was blood, either unsorted or a sorted T cell fraction (not recorded which). The receptors stem from a male donor with ankylosing spondylitis. CDR3s include the opening cysteine and the closing phenylalanine or tryptophan. A D gene is named only where the DNA matches it firmly. Expanded clones get a size class; other rows say once, few or many, or leave the size out.

v_call: TRBV20-1; j_call: TRBJ2-1; clone_size: -; d_call: -; cdr3_nt: TGCAGTGCTAGAGTTGCCTCGAGCTCCTACAATGAGCAGTTCTTC; cdr3_aa: CSARVASSSYNEQFF
v_call: TRBV29-1; j_call: TRBJ1-1; clone_size: many; d_call: -; cdr3_nt: TGCAGCGTGGCAGTGAGGGGAACTGAAGCTTTCTTT; cdr3_aa: CSVAVRGTEAFF
v_call: TRBV29-1; j_call: TRBJ2-7; clone_size: many; d_call: -; cdr3_nt: TGCAGCGTTGAGGTGGGCAGCCCCTACGAGCAGTACTTC; cdr3_aa: CSVEVGSPYEQYF
v_call: TRBV7-9; j_call: TRBJ2-2; clone_size: many; d_call: -; cdr3_nt: TGTGCCAGCAGCTACGGACGGTCGCTCACCGGGGAGCTGTTTTTT; cdr3_aa: CASSYGRSLTGELFF
v_call: TRBV10-3; j_call: TRBJ2-3; clone_size: few; d_call: -; cdr3_nt: TGTGCCATCAGGGGTGGGGAAGAAAAGACAGATACGCAGTATTTT; cdr3_aa: CAIRGGEEKTDTQYF
v_call: TRBV20-1; j_call: TRBJ2-3; clone_size: many; d_call: -; cdr3_nt: TGCGGAGGGTCCGGGACACACACAGATACGCAGTATTTT; cdr3_aa: CGGSGTHTDTQYF
v_call: TRBV28; j_call: TRBJ2-7; clone_size: -; d_call: TRBD2; cdr3_nt: TGTGCCAGCAGAGACGGGGGGGCTATCTACGAGCAGTACTTC; cdr3_aa: CASRDGGAIYEQYF
v_call: TRBV10-3; j_call: TRBJ2-7; clone_size: many; d_call: -; cdr3_nt: TGTGCCATCAGTGATCCGGGACTCATCTACGAGCAGTACTTC; cdr3_aa: CAISDPGLIYEQYF
v_call: TRBV9; j_call: TRBJ1-3; clone_size: -; d_call: TRBD1; cdr3_nt: TGTGCCAGCAGCGTATCGACAGGGTCTGGAAACACCATATATTTT; cdr3_aa: CASSVSTGSGNTIYF
v_call: TRBV5-5; j_call: TRBJ1-1; clone_size: many; d_call: -; cdr3_nt: TGTGCCAGCAGCGAATCAGGAGGGAAAGCTTTCTTT; cdr3_aa: CASSESGGKAFF
v_call: TRBV15; j_call: TRBJ1-4; clone_size: many; d_call: -; cdr3_nt: TGTGCCGCCGAGGGCCCAGGAGATGAAAAACTGTTTTTT; cdr3_aa: CAAEGPGDEKLFF
v_call: TRBV7-9; j_call: TRBJ1-1; clone_size: many; d_call: -; cdr3_nt: TGTGCCAGCAGCTCCCCGGGGGGGGGCGCGGGCACTGAAGCTTTCTTT; cdr3_aa: CASSSPGGGAGTEAFF
v_call: TRBV20-1; j_call: TRBJ1-2; clone_size: many; d_call: TRBD1; cdr3_nt: TGCAGTGCTAGACCGGGACAGGGGGGGCATGGCTACACCTTC; cdr3_aa: CSARPGQGGHGYTF
v_call: TRBV7-9; j_call: TRBJ2-1; clone_size: few; d_call: TRBD2; cdr3_nt: TGTGCCAGCAGCTTGTCCTCTAGCGGGGCCTACAATGAGCAGTTCTTC; cdr3_aa: CASSLSSSGAYNEQFF
v_call: TRBV10-3; j_call: TRBJ2-5; clone_size: many; d_call: -; cdr3_nt: TGTGCCACCACCCACACAGGAAAACCGTACCAAGAGACCCAGTACTTC; cdr3_aa: CATTHTGKPYQETQYF
v_call: TRBV20-1; j_call: TRBJ2-7; clone_size: many; d_call: TRBD2; cdr3_nt: TGCAGTGCAGGGACTAGCGGGATCTACGAGCAGTACTTC; cdr3_aa: CSAGTSGIYEQYF
v_call: TRBV7-9; j_call: TRBJ2-5; clone_size: many; d_call: -; cdr3_nt: TGTGCCAGCAGCTTAGGATGGGGGGCGAACCAAGAGACCCAGTACTTC; cdr3_aa: CASSLGWGANQETQYF
v_call: TRBV20-1; j_call: TRBJ2-7; clone_size: many; d_call: -; cdr3_nt: TGCAGTGCTCATCTAGGACAGCCCTACGAGCAGTACTTC; cdr3_aa: CSAHLGQPYEQYF
v_call: TRBV20-1; j_call: TRBJ2-3; clone_size: many; d_call: -; cdr3_nt: TGCAGTGCTAGAGATTCAGAACGGGGAGATACGCAGTATTTT; cdr3_aa: CSARDSERGDTQYF
v_call: TRBV5-1; j_call: TRBJ1-1; clone_size: many; d_call: -; cdr3_nt: TGCGCCAGCAGCTTCCCTTCGGGGGGAAACACTGAAGCTTTCTTT; cdr3_aa: CASSFPSGGNTEAFF
v_call: TRBV28; j_call: TRBJ1-2; clone_size: many; d_call: -; cdr3_nt: TGTGCCAGCAGTTTAAGGGCAGGAGGGGCAGACACCTTC; cdr3_aa: CASSLRAGGADTF
v_call: TRBV7-3; j_call: TRBJ1-6; clone_size: many; d_call: -; cdr3_nt: TGTGCCAGCAGCTCCTGGCAAAAGGGAGAATCACCCCTCCACTTT; cdr3_aa: CASSSWQKGESPLHF
v_call: TRBV5-5; j_call: TRBJ2-5; clone_size: -; d_call: TRBD2; cdr3_nt: TGTGCCAGCAGCTTGCTAGCGGGACCCCAAGAGACCCAGTACTTC; cdr3_aa: CASSLLAGPQETQYF
v_call: TRBV5-1; j_call: TRBJ2-2; clone_size: few; d_call: -; cdr3_nt: TGCGCCAGCAGCTTGGGACAGGCAATTTCCGGGGAGCTGTTTTTT; cdr3_aa: CASSLGQAISGELFF
v_call: TRBV6-2/TRBV6-3; j_call: TRBJ2-7; clone_size: many; d_call: TRBD2; cdr3_nt: TGTGCCAGCAGTCGGACTAGATCGGGGTACGAGCAGTACTTC; cdr3_aa: CASSRTRSGYEQYF
v_call: TRBV12-3/TRBV12-4; j_call: TRBJ2-7; clone_size: -; d_call: -; cdr3_nt: TGTGCCAGCAGTGGGGAGTCCTACGAGCAGTACTTC; cdr3_aa: CASSGESYEQYF
v_call: TRBV10-1; j_call: TRBJ1-2; clone_size: many; d_call: -; cdr3_nt: TGCGCCAGCAGTGAAGAGGCCGGAGGTGGCTACACCTTC; cdr3_aa: CASSEEAGGGYTF
v_call: TRBV11-2; j_call: TRBJ1-4; clone_size: many; d_call: -; cdr3_nt: TGTGCCAGCAGCTTAAACCCCCTGGGTTCCTACCGTGAAAAACTGTTTTTT; cdr3_aa: CASSLNPLGSYREKLFF
v_call: TRBV9; j_call: TRBJ2-2; clone_size: many; d_call: -; cdr3_nt: TGTGCCAGCAGCGTCCCCCGGAACACCGGGGAGCTGTTTTTT; cdr3_aa: CASSVPRNTGELFF
v_call: TRBV20-1; j_call: TRBJ1-1; clone_size: many; d_call: TRBD1; cdr3_nt: TGCAGTGCTAGGACAGGGTGGGACACTGAAGCTTTCTTT; cdr3_aa: CSARTGWDTEAFF
v_call: TRBV7-9; j_call: TRBJ2-5; clone_size: few; d_call: TRBD2; cdr3_nt: TGTGCCAGCAGCCCTAGGAGTACTAGCGCCCAAGAGACCCAGTACTTC; cdr3_aa: CASSPRSTSAQETQYF
v_call: TRBV10-3; j_call: TRBJ2-1; clone_size: many; d_call: -; cdr3_nt: TGTGCCATCAACGAGAGGCCGGGGGGCGTGTACAATGAGCAGTTCTTC; cdr3_aa: CAINERPGGVYNEQFF
v_call: TRBV6-5; j_call: TRBJ2-7; clone_size: many; d_call: -; cdr3_nt: TGTGCCAGCAGTTACACCGACATAGCCTACGAGCAGTACTTC; cdr3_aa: CASSYTDIAYEQYF
v_call: TRBV20-1; j_call: TRBJ2-3; clone_size: many; d_call: TRBD2; cdr3_nt: TGCAGCGCCATGACTAGCGGGGGGGCCCGTTCGCAGTATTTT; cdr3_aa: CSAMTSGGARSQYF
v_call: TRBV6-1; j_call: TRBJ1-2; clone_size: many; d_call: -; cdr3_nt: TGTGCCAGCAGTGACCCCTCCTATGGCTACACCTTC; cdr3_aa: CASSDPSYGYTF
v_call: TRBV11-1; j_call: TRBJ2-7; clone_size: many; d_call: -; cdr3_nt: TGTGCCAGCAGCTTTCGTTCTCAGGGCTCCTACGAGCAGTACTTC; cdr3_aa: CASSFRSQGSYEQYF
v_call: TRBV6-1; j_call: TRBJ1-1; clone_size: many; d_call: -; cdr3_nt: TGTGCCAGCAGTGAGAGGGGAGGCGACACTGAAGCTTTCTTT; cdr3_aa: CASSERGGDTEAFF
v_call: TRBV7-2; j_call: TRBJ1-1; clone_size: -; d_call: -; cdr3_nt: TGTGCCAGCACGTCAGTAGTGGTCCAGGGTAGCCGGACTGAAGCTTTCTTT; cdr3_aa: CASTSVVVQGSRTEAFF
v_call: TRBV6-1; j_call: TRBJ1-6; clone_size: many; d_call: -; cdr3_nt: TGTGCCAGCAGTGAATATAGGCGGCAACCCAATTCACCCCTCCACTTT; cdr3_aa: CASSEYRRQPNSPLHF
v_call: TRBV20-1; j_call: TRBJ2-5; clone_size: many; d_call: -; cdr3_nt: TGCAGTGCAGCGGGACAGGATCGAGAGACCCAGTACTTC; cdr3_aa: CSAAGQDRETQYF
v_call: TRBV20-1; j_call: TRBJ2-3; clone_size: many; d_call: -; cdr3_nt: TGCAGTGCTAGAGCGGACAGCACAGATACGCAGTATTTT; cdr3_aa: CSARADSTDTQYF
v_call: TRBV27; j_call: TRBJ2-1; clone_size: many; d_call: -; cdr3_nt: TGTGCCAGCAGTTTAGGTGGGGGGAAGTGGAACAATGAGCAGTTCTTC; cdr3_aa: CASSLGGGKWNNEQFF
v_call: TRBV6-2/TRBV6-3; j_call: TRBJ1-5; clone_size: few; d_call: TRBD1; cdr3_nt: TGTGCCAGCAGTGACAGGGGGCCCAATCAGCCCCAGCATTTT; cdr3_aa: CASSDRGPNQPQHF
v_call: TRBV15; j_call: TRBJ2-5; clone_size: -; d_call: -; cdr3_nt: TGTGCCACCAGCAGAGATCTGTGGAAGATCCAGTACTTC; cdr3_aa: CATSRDLWKIQYF
v_call: TRBV2; j_call: TRBJ2-7; clone_size: many; d_call: -; cdr3_nt: TGTGCCTCTACGAGCCGCCTTGGGGAGCAGTACTTC; cdr3_aa: CASTSRLGEQYF
v_call: TRBV6-4; j_call: TRBJ2-1; clone_size: -; d_call: TRBD2; cdr3_nt: TGTGCCAGCAGTGCCAACGACTTACTAGCGGGGGGGCCGCATGAGCAGTTCTTC; cdr3_aa: CASSANDLLAGGPHEQFF
v_call: TRBV6-1; j_call: TRBJ2-3; clone_size: many; d_call: TRBD2; cdr3_nt: TGTGCCAGCCGCCTGGGACTAGCGGGAGGATATACGCAGTATTTT; cdr3_aa: CASRLGLAGGYTQYF
v_call: TRBV6-1; j_call: TRBJ2-7; clone_size: -; d_call: TRBD1; cdr3_nt: TGTGCCAGCGCCGAGACAGGGTATCGGAACGAGCAGTACTTC; cdr3_aa: CASAETGYRNEQYF
v_call: TRBV4-2; j_call: TRBJ1-1; clone_size: many; d_call: -; cdr3_nt: TGTGCCAGCAGCCAAGAGGCCTGGGAAAACACTGAAGCTTTCTTT; cdr3_aa: CASSQEAWENTEAFF
v_call: TRBV12-3/TRBV12-4; j_call: TRBJ2-7; clone_size: many; d_call: -; cdr3_nt: TGTGCCAGCAGTTTCGACTACGAGCAGTACTTC; cdr3_aa: CASSFDYEQYF
v_call: TRBV12-3/TRBV12-4; j_call: TRBJ2-7; clone_size: many; d_call: -; cdr3_nt: TGTGCCAGCAGACCAGCAGGAGGGCCATCGGGGGAGCAGTACTTC; cdr3_aa: CASRPAGGPSGEQYF
v_call: TRBV10-3; j_call: TRBJ2-7; clone_size: many; d_call: TRBD2; cdr3_nt: TGTGCCATCTCCCGGACTAGCGGGATCTCCTACGAGCAGTACTTC; cdr3_aa: CAISRTSGISYEQYF
v_call: TRBV15; j_call: TRBJ2-1; clone_size: many; d_call: TRBD1; cdr3_nt: TGTGCCACCAGCAGCCAGGGGGAGAATGAGCAGTTCTTC; cdr3_aa: CATSSQGENEQFF
v_call: TRBV20-1; j_call: TRBJ2-7; clone_size: many; d_call: -; cdr3_nt: TGCAGTCGGGGGAACCCCTACGAGCAGTACTTC; cdr3_aa: CSRGNPYEQYF
v_call: TRBV27; j_call: TRBJ2-5; clone_size: many; d_call: -; cdr3_nt: TGTGCCAGCAGCCCGAGTTCAAGGGGCTCGGAGACCCAGTACTTC; cdr3_aa: CASSPSSRGSETQYF
v_call: TRBV20-1; j_call: TRBJ2-1; clone_size: many; d_call: TRBD2; cdr3_nt: TGCAGTGCTAGTACTAGCGGGGCCTTTCATGAGCAGTTCTTC; cdr3_aa: CSASTSGAFHEQFF
v_call: TRBV6-1; j_call: TRBJ1-2; clone_size: many; d_call: -; cdr3_nt: TGTGCCAGCACTGAAGGGGACAACAACTATGGCTACACCTTC; cdr3_aa: CASTEGDNNYGYTF
v_call: TRBV7-9; j_call: TRBJ2-2; clone_size: many; d_call: TRBD2; cdr3_nt: TGTGCCAGCAGTACCCCCTGGGAGGGGAGTGGCACCGGGGAGCTGTTTTTT; cdr3_aa: CASSTPWEGSGTGELFF
v_call: TRBV7-2; j_call: TRBJ1-5; clone_size: many; d_call: -; cdr3_nt: TGTGCCAGCAGCCCCCCTAGCGCTGGGCCCCAGCATTTT; cdr3_aa: CASSPPSAGPQHF
v_call: TRBV28; j_call: TRBJ2-1; clone_size: many; d_call: TRBD1; cdr3_nt: TGTGCCAGCAGATCCCCCCGGGACAGGGGTCTGGTTGAGCAGTTCTTC; cdr3_aa: CASRSPRDRGLVEQFF